Included here is one T cell receptor beta chain sequence, with context. The data stem from a study of control samples from healthy donors and cancer patients. The repertoire was sequenced with immunoSEQ multiplex PCR; TCRdb's copy has only in-frame clones and lacks some. In the table there are 150,000 to 200,000 clones, roughly 89% of which are singletons. Germline CDR1 is MNHEY and CDR2 is SVGAGI. The CDR3 has 16 residues. V shed 2 bases and J 5 bases; nucleotides not matched to a gene: 8. The sequence derives from a man in his thirties or forties in good health. V gene TRBV6-5 combines with J gene TRBJ2-1; 8 nucleotides align to TRBD2. The specimen was blood. Here the CDR3 reads CASSYTPGLGDNEQFF. The CDR3 nucleotides read TGTGCCAGCAGTTACACCCCGGGACTAGGGGACAATGAGCAGTTCTTC.